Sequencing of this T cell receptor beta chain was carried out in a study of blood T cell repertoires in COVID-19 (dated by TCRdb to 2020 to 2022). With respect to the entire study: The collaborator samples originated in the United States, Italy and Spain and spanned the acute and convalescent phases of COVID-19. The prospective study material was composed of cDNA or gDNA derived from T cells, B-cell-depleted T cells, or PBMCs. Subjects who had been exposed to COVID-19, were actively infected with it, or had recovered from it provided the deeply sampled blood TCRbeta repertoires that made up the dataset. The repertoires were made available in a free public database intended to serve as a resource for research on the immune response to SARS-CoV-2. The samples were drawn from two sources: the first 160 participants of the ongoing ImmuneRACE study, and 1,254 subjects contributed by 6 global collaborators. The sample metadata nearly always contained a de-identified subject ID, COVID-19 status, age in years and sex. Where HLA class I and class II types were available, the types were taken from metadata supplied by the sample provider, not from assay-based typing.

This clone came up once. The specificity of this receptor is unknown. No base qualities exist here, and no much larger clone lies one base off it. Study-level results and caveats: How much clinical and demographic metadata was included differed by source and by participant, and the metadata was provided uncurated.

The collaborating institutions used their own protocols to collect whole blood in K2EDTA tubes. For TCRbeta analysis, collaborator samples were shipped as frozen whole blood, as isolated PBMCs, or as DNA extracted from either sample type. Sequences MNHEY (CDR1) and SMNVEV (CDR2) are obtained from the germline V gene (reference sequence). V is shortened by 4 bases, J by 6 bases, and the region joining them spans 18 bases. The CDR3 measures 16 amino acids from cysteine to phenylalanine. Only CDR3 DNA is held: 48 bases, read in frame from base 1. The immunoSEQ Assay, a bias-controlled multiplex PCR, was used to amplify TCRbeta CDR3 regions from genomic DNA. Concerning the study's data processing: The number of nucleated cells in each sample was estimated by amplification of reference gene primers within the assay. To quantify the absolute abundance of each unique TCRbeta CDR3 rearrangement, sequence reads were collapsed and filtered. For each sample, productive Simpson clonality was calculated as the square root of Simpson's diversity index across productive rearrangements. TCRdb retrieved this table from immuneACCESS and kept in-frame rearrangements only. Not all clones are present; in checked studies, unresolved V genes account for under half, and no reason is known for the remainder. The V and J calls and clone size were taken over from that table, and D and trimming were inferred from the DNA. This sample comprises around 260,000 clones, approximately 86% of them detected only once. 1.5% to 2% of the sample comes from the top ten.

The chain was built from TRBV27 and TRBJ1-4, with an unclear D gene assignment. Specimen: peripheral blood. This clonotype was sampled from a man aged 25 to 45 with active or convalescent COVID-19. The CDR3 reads CASSSPGYGGHEKLFF. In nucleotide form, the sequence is TGTGCCAGCAGTTCCCCCGGCTACGGAGGTCATGAAAAACTGTTTTTT.